These 16 T cell receptor beta chains were sequenced from one sample in a study of T-cell reconstitution after alpha-beta-depleted transplantation in children. Unique molecular identifiers were used in preparing the TCRbeta library. MiXCR was run by TCRdb on the PCR reads, yielding one entry per CDR3 protein. This sample yields a few hundred thousand distinct CDR3 sequences, of which 10% to 15% are seen a single time; around 2% belongs to the top ten. Sample: PBMCs, mostly from graft donor cells, taken 360 days after TCRalphabeta/CD19-depleted stem cell transplant. The receptors were gathered from a male patient under 18 who had a stem cell transplant for acute myeloid leukemia, so the T cells may come from the graft donor.

This clonotype is termed medium-sized. The gene calls are TRBV4-3 and TRBJ2-7, with 9 bases identical to TRBD2. This CDR3 is 13 amino acids long. V was pared by 1 base and J by 13 bases, with 8 bases of the junction left unmatched. From germline, CDR1 is LGHNA and CDR2 YSLEER. The CDR3 reads CASSQGLSGRGYF. The CDR3 region has the DNA TGCGCCAGCAGCCAAGGTCTTAGCGGGAGAGGATACTTC.

This chain uses TRBV7-2 with TRBJ2-4; D tentatively reads TRBD1 or TRBD2 (5 bases each). Germline V gene data show CDR1 as SGHTA and CDR2 as FQGNSA. CDR3 length equals 16 residues. The V end was cut by 0 bases, the J end by 2 bases, with 11 bases between. The CDR3 DNA reads TGTGCCAGCAGCTTAGCTGGGACCGCTACCAAAAACATTCAGTACTTC. It codes for CASSLAGTATKNIQYF.

This clonotype appeared many times. The chain carries TRBV12-3 or TRBV12-4 and TRBJ2-7, with TRBD1 matching over 12 bases. J gave up 2 bases and V 5 bases, and 4 bases lay outside the gene matches. The CDR3 consists of 15 residues. The CDR3 protein is CASSLRDRGPYEQYF. DNA of the CDR3: TGTGCCAGCAGTCTCCGGGACAGGGGGCCCTACGAGCAGTACTTC.

The rearrangement uses TRBV29-1 and TRBJ1-1, with D hard to call. The CDR3 spans 13 residues. The V end was cut by 4 bases, the J end by 0 bases, with 9 bases between. Germline CDR1 and CDR2: SQVTM and ANQGSEA. CDR3 amino acids: CSVGRLLNTEAFF. In DNA form, the CDR3 reads TGCAGCGTTGGCAGACTTTTGAACACTGAAGCTTTCTTT. The full variable domain, in which reference TRBV29-1 and TRBJ1-1 provide the parts outside the CDR3, is SAVISQKPSRDICQRGTSLTIQCQVDSQVTMMFWYRQQPGQSLTLIATANQGSEATYESGFVIDKFPISRPNLTFSTLTVSNMSPEDSSIYLCSVGRLLNTEAFFGQGTRLTVV.

The rearrangement links TRBV20-1 to TRBJ2-7, with D maybe TRBD2 (5 bases). The CDR3 runs to 14 residues. V was clipped by 6 bases and J by 3 bases, with 18 bases between them. The V gene's germline CDR1 is DFQATT and CDR2 SNEGSKA (reference sequence). CDR3 amino acids: CSAPHRGSRYEQYF. As DNA, the CDR3 is TGCAGTGCCCCCCACCGGGGTTCACGCTACGAGCAGTACTTC.

The V gene is TRBV6-2 or TRBV6-3, the J gene TRBJ2-1, with D possibly being TRBD1 or TRBD2 (12 bases each). The CDR3 extends over 24 amino acids. The germline CDR1 and CDR2 sequences are MNHEY and SVGEGT. Trimming took off 2 bases at V and 0 bases at J, with 35 bases between the two ends. CDR3 amino acids: CASSYPGTGGAGTSGLSSYNEQFF. CDR3 sequence (DNA): TGTGCCAGCAGTTACCCCGGGACAGGGGGCGCGGGGACTAGCGGGCTCAGCTCCTACAATGAGCAGTTCTTC.

This clonotype has a handful of counts. The chain employs TRBV5-6 and TRBJ1-1, with no clear D. With 3 bases removed from V and 0 bases from J, the gap between germline ends came to 12 bases. Germline loops: CDR1 SGHDT, CDR2 YYEEEE. The CDR3 extends over 15 amino acids. CDR3: CASSYWRMMNTEAFF. The CDR3 DNA follows: TGTGCCAGCAGCTACTGGCGAATGATGAACACTGAAGCTTTCTTT.

The chain employs TRBV4-3 and TRBJ1-5; no firm D call. CDR3 size: 15 residues. CDR1 and CDR2 from the germline V gene are LGHNA and YSLEER. Between the trimmed V and J ends, which lost 1 base and 4 bases, there was a span of 11 bases. The DNA for the CDR3 is TGCGCCAGCAGCCAAGTCCTGACTGGTAATCAGCCCCAGCATTTT. Amino acid sequence: CASSQVLTGNQPQHF.

The rearrangement uses TRBV28 and TRBJ2-3; no clear D gene. Germline V CDR1 and CDR2: MDHEN, SYDVKM. Trimming cost V 5 bases and J 1 base, with 16 bases left between them. The length of the CDR3 is 16 residues. CDR3 amino acids: CASSPPVGVGTDTQYF. DNA of the CDR3: TGTGCCAGCAGTCCCCCCGTTGGGGTGGGCACAGATACGCAGTATTTT.

This clonotype occurred many times. The chain employs TRBV7-2 and TRBJ2-3; 8 bases match TRBD2. The CDR3 extends over 16 amino acids. Per germline, CDR1 SGHTA and CDR2 FQGNSA. After removal of 4 bases from V and 1 base from J, the junction contained 7 bases not matched to a gene. CDR3 coding DNA: TGTGCCAGCAGCTCCCGGCGGGAGGCTCGCACAGATACGCAGTATTTT. Its protein is CASSSRREARTDTQYF.

There are a few counts of this clonotype. The chain employs TRBV7-2 and TRBJ2-2; D is unclear. The CDR3 consists of 17 residues. The V gene's germline CDR1 is SGHTA and CDR2 FQGNSA. The V end lost 7 bases, the J end lost 6 bases, and 24 bases lay between the germline ends. The CDR3 sequence: CASIGPRGGRLPGELFF. The CDR3 region has the DNA TGTGCCAGCATTGGCCCGCGAGGCGGTAGATTGCCCGGGGAGCTGTTTTTT.

This clonotype was counted a few times. The chain employs TRBV11-2 and TRBJ2-1; 14 bases align to TRBD2. CDR1 SGHAT and CDR2 FQNNGV come from the germline V gene. The CDR3 has 18 amino acids. Trimming removed 5 bases from V and 0 bases from J; junction bases left unmatched: 6. This CDR3 is CASSPRLAGGSSYNEQFF. The CDR3 bases are TGTGCCAGCAGCCCCCGACTAGCGGGAGGGAGCTCCTACAATGAGCAGTTCTTC.

This clonotype was picked up many times. The chain combines TRBV7-9 with TRBJ2-6, with D possibly being TRBD1 (5 bases). There are 17 residues in the CDR3. Germline V gene lookup returns CDR1 SEHNR and CDR2 FQNEAQ (reference sequence). Trimming removed 2 bases from V and 1 base from J, with 12 bases in between. Here the CDR3 DNA reads TGTGCCAGCAGCTTACAGGGCCCAGGGTCTGGGGCCAACGTCCTGACTTTC. Amino acids: CASSLQGPGSGANVLTF.

Turning to this clonotype: Germline and junction disagree at one end, which may indicate a read error. The CDR3 sequence is CARSLMASGTISYEQYF. In DNA form, the CDR3 reads TGCGCCAGAAGCTTAATGGCTAGCGGGACCATCTCCTACGAGCAGTACTTC. This chain connects TRBV5-1 to TRBJ2-7, with 9 bases that match TRBD2. This CDR3 comprises 17 residues. CDR1 and CDR2 from the germline V gene are SGHRS and YFSETQ.

CDR3 sequence reads: CSVTGTGAVEAFF. CDR3 DNA sequence: TGCAGCGTCACTGGGACAGGGGCAGTTGAAGCTTTCTTT. The chain employs TRBV29-1 and TRBJ1-1; 10 bases agree with TRBD1. The V gene end was trimmed by 6 bases and the J gene end by 7 bases; junction bases not matched to a gene: 8. Germline loops: CDR1 SQVTM, CDR2 ANQGSEA. The CDR3 has 13 residues. The full variable domain, with the rest looked up from reference TRBV29-1 and TRBJ1-1, is SAVISQKPSRDICQRGTSLTIQCQVDSQVTMMFWYRQQPGQSLTLIATANQGSEATYESGFVIDKFPISRPNLTFSTLTVSNMSPEDSSIYLCSVTGTGAVEAFFGQGTRLTVV.

The chain couples TRBV7-2 to TRBJ2-5; 9 nucleotides agree with TRBD2. V trimming: 1 base; J trimming: 2 bases; junction bases outside the gene matches: 2. This CDR3 spans 15 amino acids. CDR1 is SGHTA, CDR2 FQGNSA, per germline. The CDR3: CASSLEAGGQETQYF. CDR3 nucleotide sequence: TGTGCCAGCAGCTTAGAAGCGGGAGGTCAAGAGACCCAGTACTTC.